The text below deals with one TCR beta chain. This sample stems from a study of cytomegalovirus exposure and HLA in healthy donors. Unrecorded immune exposure was likely among donors, who were nominally healthy when sampled. 13 Jbeta primers and 60 Vbeta primers were used for the PCR. The repertoire was sequenced with immunoSEQ multiplex PCR; TCRdb's copy has only in-frame clones and lacks some. The table has approximately 90,000 clones, 85% seen once; the top ten hold 6.5% to 9%. The specimen sequenced was PBMCs. This receptor was identified in a man in his forties in good health and CMV-seropositive.

The CDR3 DNA reads TGTGCCAGCAGTGGTCTAGCGGGAGTAAAGGAGCTGTTTTTT. Translation: CASSGLAGVKELFF. The V call is TRBV6-1, the J call TRBJ2-2, with 10 positions matching TRBD2. Germline CDR1 is MNHNS and CDR2 is SASEGT. The V segment lost 4 bases and the J segment 10 bases; nucleotides outside the gene matches: 6. The CDR3 spans 14 residues.